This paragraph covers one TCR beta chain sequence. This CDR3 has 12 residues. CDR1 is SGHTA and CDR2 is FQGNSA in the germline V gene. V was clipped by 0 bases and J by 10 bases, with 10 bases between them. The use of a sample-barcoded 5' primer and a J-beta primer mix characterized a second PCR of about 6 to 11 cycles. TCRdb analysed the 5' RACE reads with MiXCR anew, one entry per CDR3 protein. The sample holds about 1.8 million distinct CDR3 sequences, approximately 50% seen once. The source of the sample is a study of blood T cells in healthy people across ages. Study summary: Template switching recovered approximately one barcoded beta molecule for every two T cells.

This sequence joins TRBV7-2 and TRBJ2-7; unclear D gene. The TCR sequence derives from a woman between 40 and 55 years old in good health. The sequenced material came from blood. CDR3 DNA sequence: TGTGCCAGCAGCTTAGCCGTGAGAGACCAGTACTTC. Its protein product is CASSLAVRDQYF.